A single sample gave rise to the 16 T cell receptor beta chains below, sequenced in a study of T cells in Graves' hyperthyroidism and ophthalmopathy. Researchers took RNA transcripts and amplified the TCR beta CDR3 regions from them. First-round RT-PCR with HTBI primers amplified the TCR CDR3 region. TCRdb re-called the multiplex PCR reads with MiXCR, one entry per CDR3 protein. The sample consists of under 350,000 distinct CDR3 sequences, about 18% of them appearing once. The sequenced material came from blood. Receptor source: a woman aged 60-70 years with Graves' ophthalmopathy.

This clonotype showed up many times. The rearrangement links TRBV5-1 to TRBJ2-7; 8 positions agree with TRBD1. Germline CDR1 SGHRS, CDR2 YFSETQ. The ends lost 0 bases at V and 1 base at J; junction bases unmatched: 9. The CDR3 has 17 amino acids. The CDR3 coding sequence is TGCGCCAGCAGCTTGGGTCGGGGGACAGGTTTGTCCTACGAGCAGTACTTC. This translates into CASSLGRGTGLSYEQYF.

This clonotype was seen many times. The CDR3 is CASRVYRGGNYGYTF. CDR3 sequence (DNA): TGTGCCAGTAGAGTGTACAGGGGAGGCAACTATGGCTACACCTTC. V usage is TRBV6-1 and J usage is TRBJ1-2, with TRBD1 matching over 7 bases. In germline, CDR1 is MNHNS, CDR2 SASEGT. The V segment lost 9 bases and the J segment 2 bases; nucleotides outside the gene matches: 12. There are 15 residues in the CDR3.

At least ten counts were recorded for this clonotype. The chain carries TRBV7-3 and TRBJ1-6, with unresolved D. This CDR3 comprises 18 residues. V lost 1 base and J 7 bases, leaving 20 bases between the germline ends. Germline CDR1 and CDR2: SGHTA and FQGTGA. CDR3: CASSLNRVYSGINSPLHF. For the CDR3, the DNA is TGTGCCAGCAGCTTAAATCGGGTGTACTCGGGGATCAATTCACCCCTCCACTTT.

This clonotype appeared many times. The CDR3, as DNA: TGTGCCAGCAGCTCGTCACCCTCGAGTCGCACAGATACGCAGTATTTT. Protein: CASSSSPSSRTDTQYF. The chain recombines TRBV5-5 with TRBJ2-3; D uncertain. The germline V gene encodes CDR1 SGHKS and CDR2 YYEKEE (reference sequence). V dropped 3 bases and J dropped 1 base, with 15 bases sitting between them. This CDR3 has 16 residues.

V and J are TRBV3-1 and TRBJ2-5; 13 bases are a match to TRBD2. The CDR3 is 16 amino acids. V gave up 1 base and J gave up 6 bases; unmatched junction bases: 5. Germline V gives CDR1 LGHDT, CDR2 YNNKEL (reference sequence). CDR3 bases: TGTGCCAGCAGCCAAGTCGGGACTAGCGGGACCCAGACCCAGTACTTC. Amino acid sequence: CASSQVGTSGTQTQYF.

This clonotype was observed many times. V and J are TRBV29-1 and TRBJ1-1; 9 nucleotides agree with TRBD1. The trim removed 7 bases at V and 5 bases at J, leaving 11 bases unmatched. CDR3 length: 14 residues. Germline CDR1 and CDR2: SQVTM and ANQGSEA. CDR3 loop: CSAGQGRVETEAFF. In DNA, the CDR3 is TGCAGCGCTGGACAGGGGCGCGTAGAAACTGAAGCTTTCTTT.

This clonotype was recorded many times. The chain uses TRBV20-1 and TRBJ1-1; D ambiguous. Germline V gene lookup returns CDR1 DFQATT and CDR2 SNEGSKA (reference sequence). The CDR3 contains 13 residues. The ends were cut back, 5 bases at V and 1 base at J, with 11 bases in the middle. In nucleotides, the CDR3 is TGCAGTGCTGCCCAGACACCGAACACTGAAGCTTTCTTT. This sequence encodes CSAAQTPNTEAFF.

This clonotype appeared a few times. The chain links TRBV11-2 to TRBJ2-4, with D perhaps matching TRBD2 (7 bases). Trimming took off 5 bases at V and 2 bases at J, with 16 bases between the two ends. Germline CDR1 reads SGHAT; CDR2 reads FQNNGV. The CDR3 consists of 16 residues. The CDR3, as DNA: TGTGCCAGCAGCCAATGGGGGGGCGCCTCCAAAAACATTCAGTACTTC. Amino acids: CASSQWGGASKNIQYF.

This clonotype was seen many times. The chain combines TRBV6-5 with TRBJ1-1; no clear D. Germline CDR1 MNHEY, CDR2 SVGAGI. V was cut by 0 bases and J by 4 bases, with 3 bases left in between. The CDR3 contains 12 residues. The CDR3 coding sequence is TGTGCCAGCAGTTACTCTTCCACTGAAGCTTTCTTT. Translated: CASSYSSTEAFF.

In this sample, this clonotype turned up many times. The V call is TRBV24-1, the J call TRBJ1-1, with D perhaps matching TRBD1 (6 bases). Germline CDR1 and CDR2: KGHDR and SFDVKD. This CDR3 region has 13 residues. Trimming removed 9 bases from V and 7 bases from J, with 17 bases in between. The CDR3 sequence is CATAMGSGVEAFF. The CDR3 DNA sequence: TGTGCCACCGCCATGGGGTCAGGGGTTGAAGCTTTCTTT.

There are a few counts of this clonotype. DNA for the CDR3: TGTGCCAGCAGTGACAGGAGCTACGGGTTCTTC. As protein: CASSDRSYGFF. This chain links TRBV28 with TRBJ2-1; D is possibly TRBD1 (6 bases). The V end lost 5 bases, the J end lost 15 bases, and 14 bases lay between the germline ends. The germline V gene has CDR1 MDHEN and CDR2 SYDVKM. This CDR3 comprises 11 residues.

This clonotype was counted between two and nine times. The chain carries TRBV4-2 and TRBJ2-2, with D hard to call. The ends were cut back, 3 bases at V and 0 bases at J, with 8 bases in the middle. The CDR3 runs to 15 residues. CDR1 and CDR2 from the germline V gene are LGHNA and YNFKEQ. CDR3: CASSQRRTNTGELFF. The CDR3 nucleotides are TGTGCCAGCAGCCAGAGGCGGACGAACACCGGGGAGCTGTTTTTT.

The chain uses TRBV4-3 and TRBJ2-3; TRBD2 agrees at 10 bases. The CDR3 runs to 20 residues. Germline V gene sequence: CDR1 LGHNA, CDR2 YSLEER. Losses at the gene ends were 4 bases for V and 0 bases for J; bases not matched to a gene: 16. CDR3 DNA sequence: TGCGCCAGCAGCCTGCGTTTTCGAGCGGGAGGGCGTGAGAGCACAGATACGCAGTATTTT. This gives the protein CASSLRFRAGGRESTDTQYF.

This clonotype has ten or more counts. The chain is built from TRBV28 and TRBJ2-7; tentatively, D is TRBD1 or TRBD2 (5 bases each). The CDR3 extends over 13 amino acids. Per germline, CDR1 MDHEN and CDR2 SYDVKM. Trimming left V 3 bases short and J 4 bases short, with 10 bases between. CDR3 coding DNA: TGTGCCAGCAGTTTGGGGGAAGCTTACGAGCAGTACTTC. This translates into CASSLGEAYEQYF.

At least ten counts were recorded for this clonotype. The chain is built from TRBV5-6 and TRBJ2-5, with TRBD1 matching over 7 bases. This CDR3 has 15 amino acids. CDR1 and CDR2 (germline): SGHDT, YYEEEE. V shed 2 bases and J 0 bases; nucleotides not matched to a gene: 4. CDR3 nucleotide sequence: TGTGCCAGCAGCTTACCACAGGGGCACCAAGAGACCCAGTACTTC. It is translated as CASSLPQGHQETQYF.

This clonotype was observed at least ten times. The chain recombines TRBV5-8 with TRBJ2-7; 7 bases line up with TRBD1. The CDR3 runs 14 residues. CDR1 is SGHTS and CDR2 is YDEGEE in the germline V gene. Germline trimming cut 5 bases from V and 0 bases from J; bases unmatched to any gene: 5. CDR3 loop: CASRQQGSSYEQYF. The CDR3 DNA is TGTGCCAGCAGACAACAGGGGAGCTCCTACGAGCAGTACTTC.